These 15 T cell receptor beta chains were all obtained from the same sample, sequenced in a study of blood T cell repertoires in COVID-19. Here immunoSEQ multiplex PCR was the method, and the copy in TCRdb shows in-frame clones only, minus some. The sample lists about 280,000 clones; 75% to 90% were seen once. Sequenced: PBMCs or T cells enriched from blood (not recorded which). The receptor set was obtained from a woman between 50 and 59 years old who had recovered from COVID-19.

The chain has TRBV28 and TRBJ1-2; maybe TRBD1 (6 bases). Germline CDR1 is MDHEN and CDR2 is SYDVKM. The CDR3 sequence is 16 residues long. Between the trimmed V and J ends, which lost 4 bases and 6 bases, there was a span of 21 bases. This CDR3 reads CASSSYSTGGRDGYTF. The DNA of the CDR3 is TGTGCCAGCAGTTCCTATTCTACGGGGGGCCGGGATGGCTACACCTTC.

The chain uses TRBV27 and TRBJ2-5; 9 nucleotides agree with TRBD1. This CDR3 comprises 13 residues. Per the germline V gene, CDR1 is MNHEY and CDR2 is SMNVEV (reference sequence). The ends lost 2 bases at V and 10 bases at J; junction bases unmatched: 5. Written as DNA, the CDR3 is TGTGCCAGCAGTTTAGGGACAGGGACTCGCCAGTACTTC. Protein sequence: CASSLGTGTRQYF.

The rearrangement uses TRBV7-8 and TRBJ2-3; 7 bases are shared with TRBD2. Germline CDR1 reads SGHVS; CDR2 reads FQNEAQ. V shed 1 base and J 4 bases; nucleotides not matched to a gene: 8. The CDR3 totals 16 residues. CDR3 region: CASSLGEGWAADTQYF. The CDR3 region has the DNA TGTGCCAGCAGCTTAGGGGAGGGTTGGGCCGCAGATACGCAGTATTTT.

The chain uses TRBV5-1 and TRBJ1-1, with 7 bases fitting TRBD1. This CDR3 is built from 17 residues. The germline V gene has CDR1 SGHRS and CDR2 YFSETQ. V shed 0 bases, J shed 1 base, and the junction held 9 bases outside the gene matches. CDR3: CASSLERRGQWNTEAFF. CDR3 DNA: TGCGCCAGCAGCTTGGAAAGGAGGGGACAGTGGAACACTGAAGCTTTCTTT.

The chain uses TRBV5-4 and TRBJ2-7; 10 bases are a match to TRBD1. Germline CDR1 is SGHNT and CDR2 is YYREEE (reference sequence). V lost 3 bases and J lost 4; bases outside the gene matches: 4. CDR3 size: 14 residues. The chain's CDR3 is CASSWGDRGYEQYF. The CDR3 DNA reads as TGTGCCAGCAGCTGGGGGGACAGGGGTTACGAGCAGTACTTC.

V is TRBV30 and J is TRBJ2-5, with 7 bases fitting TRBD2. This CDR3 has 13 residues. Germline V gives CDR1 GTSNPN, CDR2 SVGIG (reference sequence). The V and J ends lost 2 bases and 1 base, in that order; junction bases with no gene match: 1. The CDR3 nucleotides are TGTGCCTGGAGTACGGGGGGCCAAGAGACCCAGTACTTC. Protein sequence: CAWSTGGQETQYF.

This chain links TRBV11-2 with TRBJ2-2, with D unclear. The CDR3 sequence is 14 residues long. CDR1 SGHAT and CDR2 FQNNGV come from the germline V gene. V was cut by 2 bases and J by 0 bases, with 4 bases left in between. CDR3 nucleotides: TGTGCCAGCAGCTTAAGCGCGAACACCGGGGAGCTGTTTTTT. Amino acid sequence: CASSLSANTGELFF.

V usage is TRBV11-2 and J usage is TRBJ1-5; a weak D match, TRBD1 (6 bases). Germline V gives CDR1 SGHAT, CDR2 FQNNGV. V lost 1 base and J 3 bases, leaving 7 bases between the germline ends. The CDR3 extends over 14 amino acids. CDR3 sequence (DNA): TGTGCCAGCAGCTTAGGGACAGTCAATCAGCCCCAGCATTTT. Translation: CASSLGTVNQPQHF.

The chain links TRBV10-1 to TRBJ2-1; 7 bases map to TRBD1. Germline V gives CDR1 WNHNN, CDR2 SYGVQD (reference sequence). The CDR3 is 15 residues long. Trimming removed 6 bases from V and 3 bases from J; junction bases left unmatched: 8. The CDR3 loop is CASSHRDSDYNEQFF. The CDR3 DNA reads TGCGCCAGCAGCCACCGGGACAGCGACTACAATGAGCAGTTCTTC.

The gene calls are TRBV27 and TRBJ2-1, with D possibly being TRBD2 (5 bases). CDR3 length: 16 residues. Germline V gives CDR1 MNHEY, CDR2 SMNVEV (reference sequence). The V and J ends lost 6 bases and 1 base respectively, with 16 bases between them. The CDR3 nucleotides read TGTGCCAGCAGAGAATGGGCCCGGGGATCCTACAATGAGCAGTTCTTC. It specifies CASREWARGSYNEQFF.

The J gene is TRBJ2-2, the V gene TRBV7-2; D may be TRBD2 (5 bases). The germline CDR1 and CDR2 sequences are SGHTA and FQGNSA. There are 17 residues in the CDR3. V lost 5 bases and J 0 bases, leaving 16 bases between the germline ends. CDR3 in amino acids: CASSPDSSTSNTGELFF. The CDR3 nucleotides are TGTGCCAGCAGCCCGGACTCCTCGACTTCGAACACCGGGGAGCTGTTTTTT. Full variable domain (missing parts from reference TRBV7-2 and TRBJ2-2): GAGVSQSPSNKVTEKGKDVELRCDPISGHTALYWYRQSLGQGLEFLIYFQGNSAPDKSGLPSDRFSAERTGGSVSTLTIQRTQQEDSAVYLCASSPDSSTSNTGELFFGEGSRLTVL.

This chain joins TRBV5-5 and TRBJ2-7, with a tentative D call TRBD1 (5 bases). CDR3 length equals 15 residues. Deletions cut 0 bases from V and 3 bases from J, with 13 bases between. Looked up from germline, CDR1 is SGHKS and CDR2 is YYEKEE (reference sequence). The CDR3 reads CASSLGQGGFYEQYF. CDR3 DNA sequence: TGTGCCAGCAGCTTGGGGCAGGGTGGTTTCTACGAGCAGTACTTC.

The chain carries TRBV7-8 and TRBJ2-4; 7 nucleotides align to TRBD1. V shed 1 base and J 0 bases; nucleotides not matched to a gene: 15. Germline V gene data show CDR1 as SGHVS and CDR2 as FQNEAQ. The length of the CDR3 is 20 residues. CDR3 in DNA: TGTGCCAGCAGCTTAGTTTACGGCAGGGGGTATGGCGGAGCCAAAAACATTCAGTACTTC. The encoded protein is CASSLVYGRGYGGAKNIQYF.

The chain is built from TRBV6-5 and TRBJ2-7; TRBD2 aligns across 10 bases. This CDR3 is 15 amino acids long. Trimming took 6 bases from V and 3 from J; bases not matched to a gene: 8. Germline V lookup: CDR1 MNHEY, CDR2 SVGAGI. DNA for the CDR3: TGTGCCAGCAGGGGGAGGACTAGCGGAAGCTACGAGCAGTACTTC. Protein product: CASRGRTSGSYEQYF.

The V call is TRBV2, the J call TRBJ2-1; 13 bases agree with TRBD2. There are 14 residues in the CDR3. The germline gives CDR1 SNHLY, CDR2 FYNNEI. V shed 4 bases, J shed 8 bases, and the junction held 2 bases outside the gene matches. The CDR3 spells CASSGTSGSYEQFF. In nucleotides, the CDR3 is TGTGCCAGCAGTGGGACTAGCGGGAGTTATGAGCAGTTCTTC.